One T cell receptor beta chain is described in this entry. This clone is regarded as medium-sized (0.01 to 0.1%). The target of this receptor is not known. No qualities accompany the bases; no much larger clone lies one base away. This sample was included in a study of cytomegalovirus exposure and HLA in healthy donors (dated by TCRdb to the late 2010s). For context, the study as a whole: An earlier analysis of roughly 630 of the donors reported 250 to 350 Gb of sequence data and 117 million unique TCR beta sequences from about 179 million T cells. To decide whether each TCR beta V gene segment behaved as functional or pseudogenic, an earlier analysis of approximately 590 of the donors relied on high-throughput TCR beta sequencing. Using immunosequencing, the study profiled T cell repertoires from about 610 subjects and related those repertoires to cytomegalovirus serostatus. The study combined high-throughput TCR immunosequencing, statistical association of individual TCRs with disease status, and machine learning to predict cytomegalovirus infection status. Besides the first cohort of approximately 710 subjects, a separate validation cohort made up of about 120 different subjects was used. On average, around 240,000 unique TCR beta nucleotide sequences were sequenced per donor among roughly 430 genotyped donors of the cohort, with about 19% of those sequences being non-productive. HLA typing covered class I and class II loci at four-digit resolution. The number of donors typed differed by locus, with roughly 629-640 for A, B, C, DRB1 and DQB1, more than 500 for DQA1, about 610 for DPA1, and 400 to 490 for DPB1. To study patterns of TCR occurrence, a later analysis re-analyzed previously published TCR beta repertoires from more than 550 donors and added high-resolution HLA genotyping. All discovery cohort repertoires had been generated on a single sequencing platform. In the later analysis, no new phenotypic data were used to find candidate immune exposures; instead, reliance was placed on TCR beta sequences and their occurrence across donors. Donor age, sex, ethnicity and CMV serostatus were collected together with the repertoire data. Of the 300 to 450 genotyped donors, 70% to 90% were placed in the genetic ancestry cluster associated with self-reported Caucasian donors. The study was designed to test whether signatures of past pathogen exposure could be identified by cataloging public T cell receptors. A later genetic analysis used genome-wide SNP genotypes for about 55% of the 666 donors, treating that subset as a discovery cohort. Several DR-DQ haplotypes were handled as single units for association and clustering because linkage in the cohort was strong. An early release covering some 640 HLA-typed donors comprised approximately 290 gigabases of sequencing data and some 79 million unique TCR sequences. Study-level results and caveats: Compared with the roughly 600-donor mean, donors in an Asian-associated ancestry cluster had fewer N-insertions in productive TCRs, according to a later genetic analysis. The authors suggested that the approach could potentially be extended to other disease states and immunological phenotypes. In both the original and validation cohorts, the classifier was reported to diagnose cytomegalovirus status with high specificity and sensitivity. This cohort had only TCR beta chains sequenced, and the lack of alpha or paired-chain data limited which features could be detected. According to a later analysis, TCR association rates differed among HLA loci, with DRB1 alleles showing the most associated TCRs and HLA-C alleles showing the fewest. A group of highly shared sequence variants was considered likely to be a technical artifact of the sequencing pipeline. At a false discovery rate of 0.05, a later analysis linked 16,951 TCR beta sequences to specific HLA alleles. Linkage disequilibrium might explain the correlated functional status among segregating V segments, but an unknown experimental factor could not be ruled out. Assigning TCR associations to individual alleles was difficult when HLA alleles, especially DR and DQ, strongly co-occurred. Most TCR sequences were observed very rarely across donors, whereas some public TCRs were present in many individuals. Because the 87-base-pair reads could not distinguish some IMGT-functional V segments, including TRBV6-2 and TRBV6-3, those segments were excluded. Presence/absence analyses assumed roughly uniform sequencing depth across donors, an assumption that may not hold. In an earlier analysis of 500 to 650 of the donors, most TCR beta V segments appeared in productive rearrangements about 90% or about 30% of the time, broadly matching IMGT annotations. Because counts were too low, seventeen rarely observed V segments, including chromosome 9 orphons, were excluded from the earlier analysis of a few hundred of the donors. In a later analysis, HLA-associated TCR beta chains showed more clonal expansion and lower generation probabilities than non-associated chains that were equally common. A later analysis reported that several top co-occurrence clusters appeared linked to parvovirus B19, influenza, CMV and Epstein-Barr virus. A further reported finding was that TCR beta sequences accurately predicted the HLA-A and HLA-B alleles for most subjects in the first cohort. A few of the identified cytomegalovirus-associated TCR beta chains were confirmed in vitro to be specific for cytomegalovirus antigens. Because HLA typing was unavailable for some donors at each locus, only the typed subset was used in association tests. V-gene and J-gene trimming of TCR beta chains was associated with a missense DCLRE1C variant in a later genetic analysis, and the association was replicated in an independent cohort. A total of about 150 TCR beta chains were listed by the study as associated with cytomegalovirus. The only immune exposure information available for the cohort was CMV serostatus. Most CMV-associated TCR beta chains appeared to be HLA-restricted in a later analysis, and the HLA associations seemed to be driven largely by CMV exposure.

The cohort consisted of 666 healthy bone marrow donors. At the time of sampling, all cohort members were nominally healthy, though unrecorded immune exposures were likely present. The donor tested CMV seronegative, placing the donor among the 352 seronegative members of the cohort. A peripheral blood sample was collected from each donor, and TCR beta sequencing was performed on peripheral blood mononuclear cells. The Qiagen DNeasy Blood Extraction Kit was used to extract genomic DNA from the blood cell samples. The library was generated by the immunoSEQ multiplex PCR assay. A mixture of 60 forward primers for TCR Vbeta segments and 13 reverse primers for TCR Jbeta segments was used in the multiplex PCR. The CDR3 region of rearranged TCR beta genes was amplified from genomic DNA with a multiplex PCR assay. On the Illumina HiSeq System, the amplified TCR beta libraries were sequenced as 87-base-pair reads. The original pipeline was this. A later analysis counted about 76 million unique TCR beta chains across the roughly 700 repertoires, and some 11 million of these chains were shared by at least two donors. To remove PCR and sequencing errors, raw reads were error-corrected and collapsed into unique sequences using a nearest-neighbor algorithm that merged closely related sequences. CDR3 sequences were aligned to IMGT reference sequences to assign V, D and J gene segments. For a sequence to be retained, a match of at least six nucleotides was required to both a V gene segment and a J gene segment. A rearrangement counted as productive if the CDR3 had no stop codons and remained in frame with V and J, and every other rearrangement counted as non-productive. CDR3 was defined by IMGT convention, running from the second conserved V-encoded cysteine to the conserved J-encoded phenylalanine. In an earlier analysis of 500 to 650 of the donors, sequences lacking an unambiguous match to a single V gene segment were excluded. An earlier analysis of a few hundred of the donors classified V segments as functional when productive rearrangements were above 56.7% and as segregating when the standard deviation between donors was above 5%. To diagnose cytomegalovirus status from the catalog of TCR beta chain sequences, a statistical classification framework was built. V and J gene assignment, in a later analysis, came from comparing TCR nucleotide sequences with IMGT/GENE-DB human TR gene sequences. A later analysis assigned CDR3 sequences and most-parsimonious VDJ recombination scenarios with the TCRdist pipeline. In a later analysis, each TCR beta chain was defined by its CDR3 amino acid sequence together with its V-gene family, and reads lacking a unique V-gene family were excluded. A later analysis removed 600 or so highly shared, low-generation-probability nucleotide sequences to deal with suspected cross-contamination and a sequencing artifact. For each public chain, a later analysis derived a clonal expansion index from normalized ranks of inferred template counts within each repertoire. In a later analysis, generation probabilities were computed using a VDJ recombination model fitted to out-of-frame rearrangements, and the results were checked against IGoR. Hypergeometric tests were used in a later analysis to score TCR-TCR, TCR-HLA and TCR-CMV co-occurrence, with a repertoire-size bias correction applied to the TCR pairs. False discovery rates were estimated in a later analysis by permuting HLA or CMV assignments 20 times. In a later analysis, co-occurring TCRs were grouped using DBSCAN, with TCRdist sequence similarity added in when clustering inside HLA-allele-positive subsets. Repertoires with fewer than 30,000 or more than 120,000 public chains were left out of co-occurrence clustering, as were a handful of repertoires with anomalous nucleotide sharing. This is the immuneACCESS table as TCRdb keeps it, with only in-frame sequences that have V and J called. A part of the clones is gone; compared with another copy, unresolved V genes explain less than half, and the rest is unexplained. That table is the source of V, J and clone size, and D and trimming were worked out from the DNA. Here the sample has 95,000 to 120,000 clones; approximately 83% occur a single time. Clones ranked in the top ten supply 2% to 3% of the sample.

The V end loses 4 bases and the J end loses 0 bases, and a stretch of 17 bases separates them. CDR1 and CDR2 are drawn from the germline V gene: SGHTS, YDEGEE. The CDR3 spans 16 residues, from the cysteine through the phenylalanine. The DNA shown is the 48-base CDR3, in frame from base 1. The clonotype comes from a young woman in good health and CMV-seronegative. Rearrangement joined TRBV5-8 to TRBJ2-7; matching of 8 bases hints at TRBD1 as the D gene. Sequencing input: PBMCs. CDR3 loop: CASSGRDRPSSYEQYF. The DNA sequence reads TGTGCCAGCAGCGGGAGGGACAGGCCCTCCTCCTACGAGCAGTACTTC.